Shown below are 4 T cell receptor beta chains from a single sample sequenced in a study of CD8+CD57+ T cells in acquired aplastic anemia. Patients included in sequencing had previously demonstrated CD8+CD57+ cell expansion by flow cytometry. Investigators profiled TCR beta VDJ and CDR3 from genomic DNA template. TCRdb independently ran MiXCR on the reads; one entry per CDR3 protein. The sample gives about 180,000 distinct CDR3 sequences, more than 60% of which show up once; roughly 43% is in the top ten. The sample taken for sequencing was sorted CD4+, CD8+, or CD8+CD57+ T cells (not recorded which) from PBMCs. These receptors all come from a human donor with aplastic anemia.

This clonotype was observed a handful of times. A much more abundant neighbour one base away suggests this may be a read error. The chain recombines TRBV4-1 with TRBJ1-2; D remains ambiguous. The CDR3 runs to 15 residues. V gave up 4 bases and J gave up 6 bases, with 18 bases separating them. Looked up from germline, CDR1 is MGHRA and CDR2 is YSYEKL. The CDR3: CASSLPSGSGDGYTF. The CDR3 DNA sequence: TGCGCCAGCAGCCTCCCCAGCGGGAGTGGTGATGGCTACACCTTC.

The table lists this clonotype with a few counts. The rearrangement joins TRBV12-5 to TRBJ2-3; 8 bases are a match to TRBD2. Germline loops: CDR1 LGHNT, CDR2 FRNRAP. The CDR3 is 13 amino acids. CDR3 protein: CASKLAGTDTQYF. In nucleotides, the CDR3 is TGTGCCAGCAAACTAGCGGGCACAGATACGCAGTATTTT.

This clonotype was detected only a few times. The V and J genes are TRBV15 and TRBJ1-5, with 7 nucleotides matching TRBD1. This CDR3 spans 16 amino acids. Germline V CDR1 and CDR2: LNHNV, YYDKDF (reference sequence). Germline trimming cut 8 bases from V and 5 bases from J; bases unmatched to any gene: 15. CDR3 protein: CATSSLQGRGDQPQHF. The CDR3 DNA reads TGTGCCACCTCTTCGCTACAGGGGCGGGGGGATCAGCCCCAGCATTTT.

The chain recombines TRBV10-3 with TRBJ1-2; D is unresolved. The V gene lost 3 bases and the J gene lost 2 bases, with 10 bases spanning the gap. The length of the CDR3 is 14 residues. Germline CDR1 reads ENHRY; CDR2 reads SYGVKD. This CDR3 is CAISETALNYGYTF. CDR3 sequence (DNA): TGTGCCATCAGTGAAACAGCCTTAAACTATGGCTACACCTTC.